The 19 T cell receptor beta chains below come from one sample, sequenced in a study of long-term antiretroviral therapy in people with HIV. Assay version v3.0 of immunoSEQ was used, and it was run at survey level. Sequencing was performed with immunoSEQ multiplex PCR; in TCRdb, only in-frame clones are kept and a portion is missing. The table records about 33,000 clones, about 96% of them present only once. This specimen consisted of unsorted PBMCs, obtained 6.5 to 6.6 years after starting antiretroviral therapy. Receptor source: a man aged 25 to 45 with HIV.

The chain links TRBV4-3 to TRBJ2-3, with a weak D call TRBD2 (6 bases). CDR1 is LGHNA, CDR2 YSLEER, per germline. This CDR3 is 13 amino acids long. Trimming cost V 4 bases and J 6 bases, with 11 bases left between them. In nucleotides, the CDR3 is TGCGCCAGCAGCCCGACTAGGATGGATACGCAGTATTTT. The encoded protein is CASSPTRMDTQYF.

V and J are TRBV6-1 and TRBJ2-5; a weak D match, TRBD2 (6 bases). This CDR3 region has 12 residues. V was shortened by 0 bases and J by 9 bases, with 8 bases between the two germline ends. CDR1 and CDR2 (germline): MNHNS, SASEGT. The CDR3 sequence is CASSEAPSAQYF. CDR3 coding DNA: TGTGCCAGCAGTGAAGCCCCTAGCGCCCAGTACTTC.

The chain is built from TRBV4-1 and TRBJ1-2; no reliable D call. The CDR3 has 14 residues. Trimming took 0 bases from V and 1 from J, leaving 6 bases between them. Germline V CDR1 and CDR2: MGHRA, YSYEKL. CDR3 loop: CASSQDQSNYGYTF. The DNA of the CDR3 is TGCGCCAGCAGCCAAGATCAAAGTAACTATGGCTACACCTTC.

This chain connects TRBV7-9 to TRBJ2-7, with a possible D match to TRBD1 (5 bases). Trimming shortened V by 5 bases and J by 0 bases, and 8 bases separated the two germline ends. Germline lookup yields CDR1 SEHNR and CDR2 FQNEAQ (reference sequence). The CDR3 runs 13 residues. CDR3 protein: CASSPGFSYEQYF. In nucleotides, the CDR3 is TGTGCCAGCAGCCCAGGGTTCTCCTACGAGCAGTACTTC.

The chain joins TRBV19 to TRBJ2-3; no reliable D call. The CDR3 sequence is 12 residues long. V was cut by 4 bases and J by 0 bases, with 2 bases left in between. Germline loops: CDR1 LNHDA, CDR2 SQIVND (reference sequence). CDR3 protein: CASSTSTDTQYF. Here the CDR3 DNA reads TGTGCCAGTAGTACGAGCACAGATACGCAGTATTTT.

This chain joins TRBV2 and TRBJ2-1; D is unclear. This CDR3 has 14 amino acids. CDR1 SNHLY and CDR2 FYNNEI come from the germline V gene. The ends were cut back, 6 bases at V and 8 bases at J, with 17 bases in the middle. The CDR3 sequence: CASRARAEPDEQFF. The CDR3 DNA reads TGTGCCAGCAGGGCCCGGGCGGAGCCTGATGAGCAGTTCTTC.

This chain uses TRBV29-1 with TRBJ2-1; D uncertain. Trimming cost V 7 bases and J 5 bases, with 12 bases left between them. CDR3 length equals 12 residues. CDR1 is SQVTM and CDR2 is ANQGSEA in the germline V gene. In nucleotides, the CDR3 is TGCAGCGCCCACCTATTTGACAATGAGCAGTTCTTC. Translated, it gives CSAHLFDNEQFF.

This sequence joins TRBV29-1 and TRBJ2-5; D assignment may be TRBD1 or TRBD2 (5 bases each). This CDR3 contains 16 residues. Trimming took 4 bases from V and 3 from J, leaving 21 bases between them. Germline CDR1 reads SQVTM; CDR2 reads ANQGSEA. The CDR3 region has the DNA TGCAGCGTTGGGGGGTCTTCCCGGCTAAAGAAAGAGACCCAGTACTTC. As protein: CSVGGSSRLKKETQYF. Supplemented by reference TRBV29-1 and TRBJ2-5, the full variable domain reads SAVISQKPSRDICQRGTSLTIQCQVDSQVTMMFWYRQQPGQSLTLIATANQGSEATYESGFVIDKFPISRPNLTFSTLTVSNMSPEDSSIYLCSVGGSSRLKKETQYFGPGTRLLVL.

This rearrangement joins TRBV9 to TRBJ2-1; possibly TRBD1 or TRBD2 for D (5 bases each). This CDR3 is built from 16 residues. CDR1 is SGDLS and CDR2 is YYNGEE in the germline V gene. V was cut by 0 bases and J by 2 bases, with 12 bases left in between. CDR3 in DNA: TGTGCCAGCAGCGTAGCCTGGGACGACGCCTACAATGAGCAGTTCTTC. Translation: CASSVAWDDAYNEQFF. The variable domain in full, completed from reference TRBV9 and TRBJ2-1, reads DSGVTQTPKHLITATGQRVTLRCSPRSGDLSVYWYQQSLDQGLQFLIQYYNGEERAKGNILERFSAQQFPDLHSELNLSSLELGDSALYFCASSVAWDDAYNEQFFGPGTRLTVL.

The J gene is TRBJ1-3, the V gene TRBV7-2, with 7 bases aligning to TRBD1. CDR3 length: 14 residues. Germline-derived CDR1 and CDR2 are SGHTA and FQGNSA. After removal of 3 bases from V and 3 bases from J, the junction contained 2 bases not matched to a gene. The CDR3 DNA is TGTGCCAGCAGCTTCTCAGGGGGTGGAAACACCATATATTTT. Translation gives CASSFSGGGNTIYF. Drawing the rest from reference TRBV7-2 and TRBJ1-3, the complete variable domain is GAGVSQSPSNKVTEKGKDVELRCDPISGHTALYWYRQSLGQGLEFLIYFQGNSAPDKSGLPSDRFSAERTGGSVSTLTIQRTQQEDSAVYLCASSFSGGGNTIYFGEGSWLTVV.

The chain couples TRBV19 to TRBJ2-7, with D perhaps TRBD1 or TRBD2 (5 bases each). Germline V gene data show CDR1 as LNHDA and CDR2 as SQIVND (reference sequence). There are 14 residues in the CDR3. The V and J ends lost 5 bases and 1 base respectively, with 12 bases between them. The CDR3 DNA sequence: TGTGCCAGTAGTGCCCGGGACGGATCCTACGAGCAGTACTTC. Translated: CASSARDGSYEQYF.

The chain couples TRBV7-3 to TRBJ2-5, with TRBD2 matching 8 bases. J lost 5 bases, V lost 1 base, and 6 bases had no gene match. Germline V gene sequence: CDR1 SGHTA, CDR2 FQGTGA. CDR3 size: 15 residues. CDR3 sequence reads: CASSLIGGAGETQYF. As DNA, the CDR3 is TGTGCCAGCAGCTTAATCGGGGGGGCAGGGGAGACCCAGTACTTC. The entire variable domain, with the rest obtained from reference TRBV7-3 and TRBJ2-5, is as follows: GAGVSQTPSNKVTEKGKYVELRCDPISGHTALYWYRQSLGQGPEFLIYFQGTGAADDSGLPNDRFFAVRPEGSVSTLKIQRTERGDSAVYLCASSLIGGAGETQYFGPGTRLLVL.

V gene TRBV7-6 combines with J gene TRBJ2-3, with 8 bases fitting TRBD2. Germline loops: CDR1 SGHVS, CDR2 FNYEAQ. The length of the CDR3 is 17 residues. Trimming removed 5 bases from V and 2 bases from J; junction bases left unmatched: 12. The CDR3 protein is CASSAGLLAGPTDTQYF. The CDR3 DNA sequence: TGTGCCAGCAGCGCGGGCCTTCTAGCGGGCCCCACAGATACGCAGTATTTT.

The chain combines TRBV2 with TRBJ1-4; D gene unclear. V lost 8 bases and J 6 bases, leaving 16 bases between the germline ends. The CDR3 spans 14 residues. Looked up from germline, CDR1 is SNHLY and CDR2 is FYNNEI. The CDR3 loop reads CASQAPGPHEKLFF. The CDR3 nucleotides are TGTGCCAGCCAAGCCCCAGGACCCCATGAAAAACTGTTTTTT.

The rearrangement joins TRBV4-1 to TRBJ2-7, with no clear D. The V end lost 1 base, the J end lost 0 bases, and 7 bases lay between the germline ends. This CDR3 contains 14 residues. Germline V gene data show CDR1 as MGHRA and CDR2 as YSYEKL. As DNA, the CDR3 is TGCGCCAGCAGCCAAGGGCTTGGCTCCTACGAGCAGTACTTC. It yields the protein CASSQGLGSYEQYF.

This chain links TRBV7-9 with TRBJ1-4; D is unclear. The CDR3 runs 12 residues. The V gene's germline CDR1 is SEHNR and CDR2 FQNEAQ (reference sequence). V was pared by 5 bases and J by 8 bases, with 9 bases between. CDR3 in DNA: TGTGCCAGCAGCGCATATCAGGAAAAACTGTTTTTT. It specifies CASSAYQEKLFF.

J is TRBJ2-7 and V is TRBV6-1; the match to TRBD1 covers 10 bases. The CDR3 consists of 15 residues. V shed 5 bases, J shed 1 base, and the junction held 5 bases outside the gene matches. Germline V lookup: CDR1 MNHNS, CDR2 SASEGT. CDR3 region: CASSSPGQGSYEQYF. CDR3 DNA: TGTGCCAGCAGTTCCCCGGGACAGGGGTCCTACGAGCAGTACTTC.

V is TRBV27 and J is TRBJ2-3; D is undetermined. The CDR3 spans 19 residues. V was shortened by 5 bases and J by 1 base, with 25 bases between the two germline ends. Looked up from germline, CDR1 is MNHEY and CDR2 is SMNVEV (reference sequence). The CDR3 sequence is CASSPFSSGGERGTDTQYF. The DNA for the CDR3 is TGTGCCAGCAGTCCTTTCTCCTCGGGCGGAGAAAGGGGCACAGATACGCAGTATTTT.

The rearrangement joins TRBV25-1 to TRBJ2-7; D is perhaps TRBD1 or TRBD2 (6 bases each). Germline CDR1 is MGHDK and CDR2 is SYGVNS. The CDR3 contains 13 residues. V was pared by 4 bases and J by 3 bases, with 10 bases between. The CDR3, as DNA: TGTGCCAGCAGTGTTGGAGGGGGCTACGAGCAGTACTTC. Protein product: CASSVGGGYEQYF.